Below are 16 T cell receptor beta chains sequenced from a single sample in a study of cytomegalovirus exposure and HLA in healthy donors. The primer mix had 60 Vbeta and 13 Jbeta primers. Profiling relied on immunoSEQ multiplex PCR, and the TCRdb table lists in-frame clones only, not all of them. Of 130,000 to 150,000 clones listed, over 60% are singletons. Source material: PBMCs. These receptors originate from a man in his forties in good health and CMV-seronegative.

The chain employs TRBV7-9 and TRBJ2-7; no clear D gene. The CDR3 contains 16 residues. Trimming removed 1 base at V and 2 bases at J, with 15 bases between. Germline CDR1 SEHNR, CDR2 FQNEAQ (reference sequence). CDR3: CASSLGPGRHTYEQYF. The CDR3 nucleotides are TGTGCCAGCAGCTTAGGGCCTGGGCGTCACACCTACGAGCAGTACTTC.

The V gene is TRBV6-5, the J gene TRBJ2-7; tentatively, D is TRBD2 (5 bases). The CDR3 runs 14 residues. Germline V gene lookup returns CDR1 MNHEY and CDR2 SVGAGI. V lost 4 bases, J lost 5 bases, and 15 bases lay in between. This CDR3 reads CASSLRHLRDEQYF. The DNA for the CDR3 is TGTGCCAGCAGTTTAAGGCACCTGCGGGACGAGCAGTACTTC.

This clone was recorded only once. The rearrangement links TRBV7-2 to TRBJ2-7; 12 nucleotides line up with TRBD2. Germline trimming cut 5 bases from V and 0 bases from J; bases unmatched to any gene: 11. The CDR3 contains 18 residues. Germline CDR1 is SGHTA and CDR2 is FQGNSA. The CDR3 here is CASSQGVGLAGHSYEQYF. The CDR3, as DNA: TGTGCCAGCAGCCAAGGAGTCGGACTAGCGGGGCACTCCTACGAGCAGTACTTC.

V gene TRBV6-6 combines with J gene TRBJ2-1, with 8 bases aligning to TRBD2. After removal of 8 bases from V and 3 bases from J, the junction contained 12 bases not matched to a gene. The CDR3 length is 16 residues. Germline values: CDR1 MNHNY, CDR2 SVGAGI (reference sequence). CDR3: CASCPITSGYYNEQFF. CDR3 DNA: TGTGCCAGCTGTCCGATAACTAGCGGCTACTACAATGAGCAGTTCTTC.

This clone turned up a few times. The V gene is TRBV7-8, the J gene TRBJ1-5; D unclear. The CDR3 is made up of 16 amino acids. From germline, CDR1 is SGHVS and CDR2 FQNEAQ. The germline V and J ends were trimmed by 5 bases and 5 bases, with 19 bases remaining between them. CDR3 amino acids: CASSDATGIEYQPQHF. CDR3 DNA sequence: TGTGCCAGCAGCGATGCCACGGGGATAGAATATCAGCCCCAGCATTTT.

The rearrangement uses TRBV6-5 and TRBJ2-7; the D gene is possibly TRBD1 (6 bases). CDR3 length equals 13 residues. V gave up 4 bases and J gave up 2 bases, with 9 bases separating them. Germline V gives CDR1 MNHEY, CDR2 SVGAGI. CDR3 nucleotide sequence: TGTGCCAGCAGTTTTGGACAGCCCTACGAGCAGTACTTC. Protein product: CASSFGQPYEQYF.

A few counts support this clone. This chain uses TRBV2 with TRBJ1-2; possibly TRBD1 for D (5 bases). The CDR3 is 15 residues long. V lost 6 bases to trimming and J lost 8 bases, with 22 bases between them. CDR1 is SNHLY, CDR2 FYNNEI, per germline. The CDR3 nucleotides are TGTGCCAGCAGGAGTGGGCAGGGCGGTGCGTGGGGCTACACCTTC. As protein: CASRSGQGGAWGYTF.

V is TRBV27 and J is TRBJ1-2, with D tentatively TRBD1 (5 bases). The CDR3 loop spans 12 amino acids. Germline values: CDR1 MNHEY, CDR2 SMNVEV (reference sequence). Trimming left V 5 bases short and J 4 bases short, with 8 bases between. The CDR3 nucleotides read TGTGCCAGCAGTCCCCAGGGCTATGGCTACACCTTC. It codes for CASSPQGYGYTF.

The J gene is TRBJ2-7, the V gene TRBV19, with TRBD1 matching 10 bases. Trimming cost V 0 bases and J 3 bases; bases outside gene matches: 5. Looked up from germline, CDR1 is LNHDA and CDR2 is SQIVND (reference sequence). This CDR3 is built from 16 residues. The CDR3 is CASSIDDRGRRYEQYF. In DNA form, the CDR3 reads TGTGCCAGTAGTATAGACGACAGGGGGCGACGCTACGAGCAGTACTTC.

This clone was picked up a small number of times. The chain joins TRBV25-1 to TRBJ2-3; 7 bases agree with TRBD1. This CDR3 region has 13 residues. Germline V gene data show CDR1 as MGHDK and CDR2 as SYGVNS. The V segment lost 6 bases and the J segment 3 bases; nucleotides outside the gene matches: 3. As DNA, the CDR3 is TGTGCCAGCAGCAACAGGGGAACAGATACGCAGTATTTT. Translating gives CASSNRGTDTQYF.

The chain's CDR3 is CASSEAGGSYNEQFF. As DNA, the CDR3 is TGCGCCAGCAGTGAAGCGGGGGGCTCCTACAATGAGCAGTTCTTC. The chain is built from TRBV10-2 and TRBJ2-1; 9 positions agree with TRBD2. Trimming took 3 bases from V and 0 from J; bases not matched to a gene: 0. In germline, CDR1 is WSHSY, CDR2 SAAADI. This CDR3 spans 15 amino acids.

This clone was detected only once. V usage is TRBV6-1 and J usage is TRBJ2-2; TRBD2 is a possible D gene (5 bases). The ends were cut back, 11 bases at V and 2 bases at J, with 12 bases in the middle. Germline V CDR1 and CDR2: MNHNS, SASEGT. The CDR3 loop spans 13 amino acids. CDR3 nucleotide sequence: TGTGCCCTTAAGGGAGACAACACCGGGGAGCTGTTTTTT. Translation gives CALKGDNTGELFF.

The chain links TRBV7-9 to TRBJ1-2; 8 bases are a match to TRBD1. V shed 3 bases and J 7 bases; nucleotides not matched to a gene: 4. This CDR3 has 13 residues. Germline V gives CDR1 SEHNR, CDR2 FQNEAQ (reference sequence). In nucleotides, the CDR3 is TGTGCCAGCAGCTTGATCCAGGGGGCTGGCTACACCTTC. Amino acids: CASSLIQGAGYTF.

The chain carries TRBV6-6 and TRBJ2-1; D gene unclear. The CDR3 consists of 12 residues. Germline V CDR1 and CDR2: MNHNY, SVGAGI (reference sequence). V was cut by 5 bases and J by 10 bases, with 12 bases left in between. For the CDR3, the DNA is TGTGCCAGCAGTCCCGCGGTAGCAGAGCAGTTCTTC. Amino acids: CASSPAVAEQFF.

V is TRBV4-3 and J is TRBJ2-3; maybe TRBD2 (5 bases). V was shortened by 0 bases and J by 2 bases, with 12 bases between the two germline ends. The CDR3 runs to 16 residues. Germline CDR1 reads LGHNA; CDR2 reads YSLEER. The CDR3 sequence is CASSQDQAANTDTQYF. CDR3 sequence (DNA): TGCGCCAGCAGCCAAGATCAAGCGGCGAACACAGATACGCAGTATTTT.

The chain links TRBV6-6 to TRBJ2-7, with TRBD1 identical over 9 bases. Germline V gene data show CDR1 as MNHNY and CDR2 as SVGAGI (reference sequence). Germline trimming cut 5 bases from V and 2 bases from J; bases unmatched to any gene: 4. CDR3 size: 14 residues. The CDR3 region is CASSRRDRAYEQYF. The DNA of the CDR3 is TGTGCCAGCAGTCGCCGGGACAGGGCCTACGAGCAGTACTTC.